This record looks at one TCR beta chain sequence and its context. What it binds is not known. This entry belongs to a study of shared clonotypes between healthy human individuals. Overall study findings and caveats: Roughly 4.6% of naive CD4 clonotypes were common to a handful of donors.

Looked up from germline, CDR1 is MNHEY and CDR2 is SVGAGI. CDR3 length: 16 residues. The V and J ends lost 4 bases and 3 bases respectively, with 16 bases between them. Several immunoSEQ plates received, in even portions, the genomic DNA of each subset. Assay: immunoSEQ multiplex PCR; the TCRdb copy retains only in-frame clones and omits some. There are about 92,000 clones in the sample; approximately 75% occur only once, and approximately 50% lies in the top ten. This chain connects TRBV6-5 to TRBJ2-1, with D perhaps given as TRBD1 or TRBD2 (6 bases each). Sample: memory CD8+ T cells sorted from blood. This sample's subset: CD45RO+ cells pooled with CCR7-negative TemRA cells. The TCR originated in a man aged 25 to 45 in good health. This chain's CDR3 is CASSSLQGGLYNEQFF. The DNA of the CDR3 is TGTGCCAGCAGTTCTTTACAGGGAGGTCTCTACAATGAGCAGTTCTTC.